This T cell receptor beta chain was profiled in a study of blood T cell repertoires in COVID-19. The germline CDR1 and CDR2 sequences are SEHNR and FQNEAQ (reference sequence). J lost 7 bases, V lost 4 bases, and 7 bases had no gene match. The CDR3 is made up of 16 amino acids. Sequencing was performed with immunoSEQ multiplex PCR; in TCRdb, only in-frame clones are kept and a portion is missing. The data contain over 150,000 clones, over 75% of them singletons. V and J are TRBV7-9 and TRBJ2-1, with 13 bases fitting TRBD2. Sequences were obtained from peripheral blood. This clonotype was sampled from a man over 45 with COVID-19, enrolled during active disease. The CDR3 loop reads CASSSLAGGLANEQFF. The CDR3 coding sequence is TGTGCCAGCAGCTCACTAGCGGGAGGGCTTGCAAATGAGCAGTTCTTC.